Following are 18 T cell receptor beta chains from one sample sequenced in a study of T cell repertoires in cytomegalovirus infection. Their antigen targets remain unknown. TCRdb reanalysed the reads using MiXCR and keeps one entry per CDR3 protein. The table shows 550,000 to 850,000 distinct CDR3 sequences, with roughly 30% occurring only once. Sequenced here: cultured PBMCs, sampled from culture after CMV antigen stimulation. Receptors were obtained from a human donor in good health (CMV status not recorded). Some clones in this sample may be carry-over from other donors' samples.

This clonotype was recorded a few times. CDR3 sequence reads: CASSGVRELEQFF. CDR3 sequence (DNA): TGTGCCAGCAGCGGAGTGCGGGAGCTTGAGCAGTTCTTC. The chain recombines TRBV7-8 with TRBJ2-1; 7 bases map to TRBD2. CDR1 SGHVS and CDR2 FQNEAQ come from the germline V gene. The CDR3 totals 13 residues. With V trimmed by 5 bases and J by 9 bases, 7 bases remained unmatched. Together with reference TRBV7-8 and TRBJ2-1, the CDR3 gives the full variable domain: GAGVSQSPRYKVAKRGQDVALRCDPISGHVSLFWYQQALGQGPEFLTYFQNEAQLDKSGLPSDRFFAERPEGSVSTLKIQRTQQEDSAVYLCASSGVRELEQFFGPGTRLTVL.

The V call is TRBV6-5, the J call TRBJ1-1, with 8 bases aligning to TRBD1. The CDR3 sequence is 15 residues long. CDR1 and CDR2 from the germline V gene are MNHEY and SVGAGI. The J segment lost 1 base and the V segment lost 3 bases, leaving 4 bases of the junction unmatched. CDR3 loop: CASSYTGTGNTEAFF. The CDR3 DNA follows: TGTGCCAGCAGTTATACCGGGACAGGGAACACTGAAGCTTTCTTT.

The chain carries TRBV6-8 and TRBJ2-3; perhaps TRBD2 as D (7 bases). CDR1 is MNHGY, CDR2 SAAAGT, per germline. V gave up 6 bases and J gave up 5 bases, with 24 bases separating them. This CDR3 has 17 residues. The DNA for the CDR3 is TGTGCCAGCAGCCCCTCGGGCGGGGGCTTCGGGGGAGATACGCAGTATTTT. This sequence encodes CASSPSGGGFGGDTQYF.

This clonotype was seen a few times. The rearrangement links TRBV6-6 to TRBJ1-2; TRBD1 is a possible D gene (5 bases). Trimming left V 2 bases short and J 6 bases short, with 13 bases between. Looked up from germline, CDR1 is MNHNY and CDR2 is SVGAGI (reference sequence). CDR3 length equals 14 residues. CDR3 nucleotide sequence: TGTGCCAGCAGTTACAGGGGCCCGGCTGATGGCTACACCTTC. Residues: CASSYRGPADGYTF.

The chain carries TRBV2 and TRBJ1-1; no definite D call. CDR3 size: 12 residues. With 9 bases removed from V and 6 bases from J, the gap between germline ends came to 14 bases. The germline V gene encodes CDR1 SNHLY and CDR2 FYNNEI. CDR3 loop: CASFRVRAEAFF. The CDR3, as DNA: TGTGCCAGTTTTCGAGTGCGGGCTGAAGCTTTCTTT.

The V and J genes are TRBV7-2 and TRBJ2-7, with D possibly TRBD2 on 6 matching bases. There are 14 residues in the CDR3. Germline CDR1 reads SGHTA; CDR2 reads FQGNSA. V was cut by 4 bases and J by 2 bases, with 12 bases left in between. CDR3 sequence (DNA): TGTGCCAGCAGCTACGCTAGCGTCACCTACGAGCAGTACTTC. Protein: CASSYASVTYEQYF.

This clonotype has ten or more counts. The V gene is TRBV7-2, the J gene TRBJ2-3, with TRBD2 matching 12 bases. The CDR3 is 15 residues long. The ends lost 5 bases at V and 7 bases at J; junction bases unmatched: 7. Per the germline V gene, CDR1 is SGHTA and CDR2 is FQGNSA. CDR3 in amino acids: CASSKLAGGPNTQYF. The CDR3 DNA sequence: TGTGCCAGCAGCAAACTAGCGGGGGGTCCCAATACGCAGTATTTT. Variable domain in full (rest from reference TRBV7-2 and TRBJ2-3): GAGVSQSPSNKVTEKGKDVELRCDPISGHTALYWYRQSLGQGLEFLIYFQGNSAPDKSGLPSDRFSAERTGGSVSTLTIQRTQQEDSAVYLCASSKLAGGPNTQYFGPGTRLTVL.

The chain is built from TRBV28 and TRBJ1-5; D perhaps matches TRBD1 (6 bases). CDR3 length equals 15 residues. The germline gives CDR1 MDHEN, CDR2 SYDVKM. V was pared by 3 bases and J by 3 bases, with 12 bases between. The CDR3: CASSFGKGVNQPQHF. CDR3 DNA: TGTGCCAGCAGTTTTGGGAAGGGGGTCAATCAGCCCCAGCATTTT.

This chain uses TRBV4-2 with TRBJ1-4; 9 bases are shared with TRBD1. Germline loops: CDR1 LGHNA, CDR2 YNFKEQ. V was pared by 3 bases and J by 3 bases, with 5 bases of the junction left unmatched. The CDR3 is 16 residues long. CDR3 protein: CASSHPGQGSNEKLFF. In nucleotides, the CDR3 is TGTGCCAGCAGCCACCCGGGACAGGGATCTAATGAAAAACTGTTTTTT.

This clonotype has at least ten counts. The chain joins TRBV7-8 to TRBJ1-2; maybe TRBD1 (6 bases). Per germline, CDR1 SGHVS and CDR2 FQNEAQ. This CDR3 is built from 18 residues. Trimming took off 2 bases at V and 4 bases at J, with 23 bases between the two ends. The CDR3 DNA is TGTGCCAGCAGCTTAAATTATGAGGGGGGGCAGGGCGCCTATGGCTACACCTTC. Its translation is CASSLNYEGGQGAYGYTF.

This clonotype was counted at least ten times. This chain links TRBV12-3 or TRBV12-4 with TRBJ1-1, with D hard to call. The V end lost 3 bases, the J end lost 0 bases, and 5 bases lay between the germline ends. The CDR3 covers 13 residues. CDR3 amino acids: CASSFQMNTEAFF. The CDR3 bases are TGTGCCAGCAGTTTTCAGATGAACACTGAAGCTTTCTTT.

The rearrangement uses TRBV2 and TRBJ2-5, with no clear D. The V end lost 3 bases, the J end lost 3 bases, and 11 bases lay between the germline ends. Germline V gene sequence: CDR1 SNHLY, CDR2 FYNNEI. This CDR3 contains 14 residues. The CDR3 here is CASSEGLMEETQYF. The CDR3 nucleotides are TGTGCCAGCAGTGAGGGGTTAATGGAAGAGACCCAGTACTTC.

V gene TRBV4-3 combines with J gene TRBJ2-1; D not certain. Germline loops: CDR1 LGHNA, CDR2 YSLEER. The V and J ends lost 1 base and 5 bases respectively, with 9 bases between them. CDR3 size: 14 residues. CDR3 nucleotide sequence: TGCGCCAGCAGCCAAGTCTGGGCACACAATGAGCAGTTCTTC. It translates to CASSQVWAHNEQFF.

V gene TRBV11-2 combines with J gene TRBJ2-1, with D tentatively TRBD1 or TRBD2 (5 bases each). Germline assignment: CDR1 SGHAT and CDR2 FQNNGV. The CDR3 is 13 amino acids. V was pared by 6 bases and J by 5 bases, with 11 bases between. The CDR3 protein is CASRADTHNEQFF. CDR3 in DNA: TGTGCCAGCAGAGCGGACACTCACAATGAGCAGTTCTTC.

This clonotype appeared once. A much bigger clone sits one base away, suggesting this may be a read error. Here the CDR3 reads CASSLRQPQGSQYF. The CDR3, as DNA: TGTGCCAGCAGCTTAAGACAGCCCCAGGGGTCCCAGTACTTC. This chain links TRBV7-9 with TRBJ2-5; TRBD1 is a possible D gene (6 bases). Germline V lookup: CDR1 SEHNR, CDR2 FQNEAQ (reference sequence). The ends were cut back, 2 bases at V and 9 bases at J, with 16 bases in the middle. The CDR3 spans 14 residues.

The V call is TRBV19, the J call TRBJ1-1, with D uncertain. The germline V and J ends were trimmed by 1 base and 0 bases, with 12 bases remaining between them. In germline, CDR1 is LNHDA, CDR2 SQIVND (reference sequence). The CDR3 is made up of 16 amino acids. CDR3 bases: TGTGCCAGTAGTATAGTGGCGGGAATTATGAACACTGAAGCTTTCTTT. It yields the protein CASSIVAGIMNTEAFF.

This clonotype was detected a few times. V gene TRBV5-1 combines with J gene TRBJ2-1; 8 bases map to TRBD1. Per germline, CDR1 SGHRS and CDR2 YFSETQ. J was trimmed by 7 bases and V by 4 bases; bases with no gene match: 7. This CDR3 has 14 residues. The DNA for the CDR3 is TGCGCCAGCAGCCCAATGACAGGGGAGAATGAGCAGTTCTTC. Protein product: CASSPMTGENEQFF.

CDR3 sequence: CASSSEQGYEKLFF. The CDR3 DNA reads TGTGCCAGCAGTTCGGAACAGGGTTATGAAAAACTGTTTTTT. This chain uses TRBV28 with TRBJ1-4, with D perhaps TRBD1 (6 bases). The CDR3 consists of 14 residues. In germline, CDR1 is MDHEN, CDR2 SYDVKM. The germline V and J ends were trimmed by 4 bases and 6 bases, with 12 bases remaining between them.